The T cell receptor (beta chain) described here comes from a study of blood T cell repertoires in COVID-19. Study-wide context: PBMCs, B-cell-depleted T cells, or T cells were the source of the cDNA or gDNA that made up the material.

Produced via immunoSEQ multiplex PCR; TCRdb's table is partial and in-frame only. Of more than 300,000 clones listed, 80% to 90% were seen once; the top ten hold 10%. The germline V and J ends were trimmed by 6 bases and 1 base, with 6 bases remaining between them. The germline CDR1 and CDR2 sequences are SGHAT and FQNNGV. The CDR3 length is 13 residues. Enrollees, about 18 to 95 years old, lived in approximately 25 US areas. Researchers sorted participants into cohorts using their self-reported clinical history. Recovery among Cohort 3 donors was established by two negative PCRs, clearance, or symptom resolution.

The chain couples TRBV11-2 to TRBJ2-2; D is perhaps TRBD1 (5 bases). The clonotype comes from a woman younger than 30 who had recovered from COVID-19. Material for sequencing was PBMCs or T cells enriched from blood (not recorded which). CDR3 protein: CASRTGNTGELFF. The CDR3 coding sequence is TGTGCCAGCAGAACAGGGAACACCGGGGAGCTGTTTTTT.